This TCR beta chain emerged from a study of blood T cell repertoires in COVID-19. How the authors handled the data: Using reference gene primer amplification, nucleated cell counts were estimated. Clones were sequenced by immunoSEQ multiplex PCR, and TCRdb holds only the in-frame ones, with some missing. The V and J calls and the clone size are those of that table, but D and trimming were determined from the DNA. Of some 250,000 clones detected, under 90% appear once; the ten largest clones hold approximately 4%. Trimming left V 3 bases short and J 2 bases short, with 11 bases between. The germline CDR1 and CDR2 sequences are LNHDA and SQIVND (reference sequence). The CDR3 is 14 residues long.

This TCR came from a man aged 60 to 75 with acute or convalescent COVID-19. This rearrangement joins TRBV19 to TRBJ2-7, with D possibly TRBD1 on 6 matching bases. The sequenced sample consisted of peripheral blood. CDR3: CASSIWDKTYEQYF. The CDR3 DNA is TGTGCCAGTAGTATTTGGGACAAGACCTACGAGCAGTACTTC.